This T cell receptor beta chain was sequenced for a study of blood T cells in healthy people across ages. Looking at the study overall: Every two T cells gave about one barcoded beta molecule via template switching. Whole-study results and caveats: More naive CD4+ cells and higher diversity marked long-lived donors relative to aged donors.

Next came a second PCR, run for about 6 to 12 cycles, which used a sample-barcoded 5' primer along with a J-beta primer mix. From the 5' RACE reads, TCRdb called clonotypes with MiXCR, one entry per CDR3 protein. The sample contains around 600,000 distinct CDR3 sequences, more than 45% of which appear only once. With respect to this clonotype: As yet, its antigen is unknown.

The V gene's germline CDR1 is SGHAT and CDR2 FQNNGV. Trimming removed 1 base from V and 3 bases from J, with 10 bases in between. There are 15 residues in the CDR3. Isolation recovered at least 6 million PBMCs from every sample. The receptor comes from an elderly man in good health. Material: blood. V and J are TRBV11-2 and TRBJ1-5; D is unresolved. CDR3 protein: CASSLVGSPNQPQHF. In DNA, the CDR3 is TGTGCCAGCAGCTTAGTGGGCAGCCCCAATCAGCCCCAGCATTTT.